This T cell receptor beta chain emerged from a study of blood T cell repertoires in COVID-19. Turning to the study itself: The United States, Italy and Spain provided the acute and convalescent COVID-19 samples. Sample material is recorded as cDNA or gDNA derived from T cells, B-cell-depleted T cells, or PBMCs.

There are 15 residues in the CDR3. Germline trimming cut 4 bases from V and 11 bases from J; bases unmatched to any gene: 14. Germline V gives CDR1 LNHDA, CDR2 SQIVND (reference sequence). Seattle's cohort entered during active infection and was followed longitudinally. In the original workflow: Amplified reference gene primers provided the basis for estimating nucleated cell counts. Libraries were prepared by immunoSEQ multiplex PCR; TCRdb keeps only in-frame clonotypes and omits some of them. The V and J calls and clone size are taken from that table; D and trimming were inferred from the DNA. The table has approximately 300,000 clones, 85% to 90% seen once.

The chain uses TRBV19 and TRBJ1-1; 9 bases are shared with TRBD1. The TCR was taken from a woman aged 50 to 65 with COVID-19, enrolled during active disease. Specimen: peripheral blood. CDR3 sequence reads: CASSRTGTGTSAAFF. The DNA for the CDR3 is TGTGCCAGTAGTAGAACCGGGACAGGGACGTCTGCGGCTTTCTTT.